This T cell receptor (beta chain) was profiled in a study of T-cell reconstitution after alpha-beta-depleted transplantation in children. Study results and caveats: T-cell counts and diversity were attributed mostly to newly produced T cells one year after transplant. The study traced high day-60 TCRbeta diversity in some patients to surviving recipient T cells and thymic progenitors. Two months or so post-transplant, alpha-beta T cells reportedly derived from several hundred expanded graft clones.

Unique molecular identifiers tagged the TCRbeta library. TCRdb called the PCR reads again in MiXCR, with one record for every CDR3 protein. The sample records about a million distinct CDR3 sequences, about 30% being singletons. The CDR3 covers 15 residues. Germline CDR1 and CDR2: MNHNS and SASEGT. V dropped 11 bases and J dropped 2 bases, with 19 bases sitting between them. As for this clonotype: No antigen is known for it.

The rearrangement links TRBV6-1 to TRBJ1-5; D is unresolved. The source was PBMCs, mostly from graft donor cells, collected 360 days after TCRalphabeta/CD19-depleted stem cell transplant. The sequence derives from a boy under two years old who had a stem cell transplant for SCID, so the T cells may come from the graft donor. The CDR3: CAPPRPGFGNQPQHF. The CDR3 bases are TGTGCCCCCCCCAGACCGGGCTTCGGCAATCAGCCCCAGCATTTT.